Presented here are 26 T cell receptor beta chains from one specimen sequenced in a study of cytomegalovirus exposure and HLA in healthy donors. PCR primers comprised 60 Vbeta and 13 Jbeta primers. This table comes from immunoSEQ multiplex PCR, and its TCRdb copy is limited to in-frame clones, with some not included. This sample has some 150,000 clones, with about two thirds found just once. What was sequenced was PBMCs. The source is a man aged 35 to 55 in good health and CMV-seronegative.

J is TRBJ2-2 and V is TRBV5-4, with D possibly matching TRBD1 (6 bases). V was pared by 4 bases and J by 2 bases, with 12 bases between. The CDR3 contains 15 residues. Germline-derived CDR1 and CDR2 are SGHNT and YYREEE (reference sequence). CDR3 in DNA: TGTGCCAGCAGCATCGACAGGACTAACACCGGGGAGCTGTTTTTT. Protein product: CASSIDRTNTGELFF.

The J gene is TRBJ2-5, the V gene TRBV7-7, with 9 positions matching TRBD1. Trimming took 5 bases from V and 5 from J; bases not matched to a gene: 3. The length of the CDR3 is 13 residues. CDR1 is SSHAT and CDR2 is FNYEAQ in the germline V gene (reference sequence). The CDR3 here is CASSGQGWETQYF. DNA for the CDR3: TGTGCCAGCAGCGGACAGGGGTGGGAGACCCAGTACTTC. The full variable domain, with the rest looked up from reference TRBV7-7 and TRBJ2-5, is GAGVSQSPRYKVTKRGQDVTLRCDPISSHATLYWYQQALGQGPEFLTYFNYEAQPDKSGLPSDRFSAERPEGSISTLTIQRTEQRDSAMYRCASSGQGWETQYFGPGTRLLVL.

The genes are TRBV6-4 and TRBJ2-5; D is uncertain. Germline lookup yields CDR1 MRHNA and CDR2 SNTAGT. The CDR3 sequence is 12 residues long. The ends were cut back, 8 bases at V and 5 bases at J, with 12 bases in the middle. The CDR3 here is CASPPPGETQYF. The CDR3 bases are TGTGCCAGCCCCCCCCCGGGTGAGACCCAGTACTTC.

At least ten counts were recorded for this clone. The chain couples TRBV19 to TRBJ1-1; maybe TRBD1 (5 bases). V gave up 7 bases and J gave up 8 bases, with 11 bases separating them. Germline CDR1 and CDR2: LNHDA and SQIVND (reference sequence). The CDR3 covers 11 residues. The CDR3 bases are TGTGCCAGTACGCTCGGGGGAGAAGCTTTCTTT. This gives the protein CASTLGGEAFF.

The rearrangement uses TRBV7-6 and TRBJ2-5, with 7 bases identical to TRBD2. The CDR3 runs 11 residues. Germline assignment: CDR1 SGHVS and CDR2 FNYEAQ. The junction had 5 bases not matched to a gene; V was cut back by 4 bases and J by 12 bases. The CDR3: CASSSGLLKYF. The CDR3, as DNA: TGTGCCAGCAGCTCGGGACTACTCAAGTACTTC.

This rearrangement joins TRBV10-1 to TRBJ2-1, with TRBD1 matching over 9 bases. The germline CDR1 and CDR2 sequences are WNHNN and SYGVQD (reference sequence). The V gene end was trimmed by 2 bases and the J gene end by 5 bases; junction bases not matched to a gene: 4. The CDR3 loop spans 15 amino acids. CDR3 sequence reads: CASSEGTGINNEQFF. The CDR3 DNA is TGCGCCAGCAGTGAGGGGACAGGGATCAACAATGAGCAGTTCTTC.

The chain carries TRBV7-3 and TRBJ1-1; no definite D call. The germline gives CDR1 SGHTA, CDR2 FQGTGA. V shed 5 bases and J shed 0 bases, with 10 bases lying between them. The CDR3 sequence is 14 residues long. The CDR3 DNA follows: TGTGCCAGCAGCCCAGCCGGGGTGAACACTGAAGCTTTCTTT. Protein: CASSPAGVNTEAFF.

The chain carries TRBV4-1 and TRBJ2-5; tentatively, D is TRBD1 (6 bases). V lost 1 base and J lost 5, with 17 bases in between. The V gene's germline CDR1 is MGHRA and CDR2 YSYEKL. The CDR3 contains 16 residues. The CDR3 spells CASSQGESGVRETQYF. The CDR3 DNA sequence: TGCGCCAGCAGCCAAGGGGAATCAGGGGTTCGGGAGACCCAGTACTTC.

V is TRBV7-8 and J is TRBJ2-1, with D possibly TRBD2 on 6 matching bases. The CDR3 totals 15 residues. CDR1 and CDR2 (germline): SGHVS, FQNEAQ. V was trimmed by 2 bases and J by 5 bases, leaving 13 bases between them. CDR3 coding DNA: TGTGCCAGCAGCTTAACGGGACTGGACAACAATGAGCAGTTCTTC. Translation gives CASSLTGLDNNEQFF.

The chain uses TRBV5-4 and TRBJ2-5, with 10 nucleotides matching TRBD1. Germline V gene lookup returns CDR1 SGHNT and CDR2 YYREEE (reference sequence). The CDR3 sequence is 15 residues long. V gave up 1 base and J gave up 4 bases; unmatched junction bases: 4. Here the CDR3 reads CASSLRQGAGETQYF. Here the CDR3 DNA reads TGTGCCAGCAGCTTGCGACAGGGGGCTGGAGAGACCCAGTACTTC.

The V and J genes are TRBV5-1 and TRBJ1-2; D not resolved. CDR1 is SGHRS, CDR2 YFSETQ, per germline. CDR3 size: 13 residues. The V end was cut by 1 base, the J end by 3 bases, with 7 bases between. DNA for the CDR3: TGCGCCAGCAGCTTGCCCGCAGACTATGGCTACACCTTC. It translates to CASSLPADYGYTF.

This clone has more than one count but fewer than ten. The chain employs TRBV29-1 and TRBJ2-1; 8 nucleotides agree with TRBD1. CDR3 size: 15 residues. V dropped 1 base and J dropped 4; count of bases not matched to a gene: 6. Per the germline V gene, CDR1 is SQVTM and CDR2 is ANQGSEA. Here the CDR3 reads CSVEGAGTGYNEQFF. The CDR3 nucleotides read TGCAGCGTTGAAGGGGCCGGGACAGGTTACAATGAGCAGTTCTTC.

The J gene is TRBJ1-5, the V gene TRBV30; 10 nucleotides align to TRBD1. Trimming at V came to 3 bases and at J to 7 bases, leaving 3 bases not matched to a gene. Germline CDR1 GTSNPN, CDR2 SVGIG (reference sequence). The CDR3 totals 13 residues. CDR3 nucleotides: TGTGCCTGGAGGGGGACAGGGGAGCAGCCCCAGCATTTT. Its protein product is CAWRGTGEQPQHF.

This clone appeared a few times. The chain employs TRBV9 and TRBJ1-1, with a weak D call TRBD1 (6 bases). This CDR3 is 14 amino acids long. Trimming removed 4 bases at V and 2 bases at J, with 12 bases between. Germline V gives CDR1 SGDLS, CDR2 YYNGEE. The CDR3 spells CASSPQTGNTEAFF. CDR3 DNA: TGTGCCAGCAGCCCGCAGACAGGAAACACTGAAGCTTTCTTT.

The genes are TRBV5-6 and TRBJ2-1; D is uncertain. The germline CDR1 and CDR2 sequences are SGHDT and YYEEEE. The CDR3 loop spans 13 amino acids. V lost 2 bases and J lost 7, with 10 bases in between. CDR3: CASSFLSRNEQFF. Written as DNA, the CDR3 is TGTGCCAGCAGCTTCCTTTCTAGGAATGAGCAGTTCTTC.

The rearrangement links TRBV12-5 to TRBJ1-5; 10 nucleotides align to TRBD1. From germline, CDR1 is LGHNT and CDR2 FRNRAP. The J segment lost 0 bases and the V segment lost 1 base, leaving 0 bases of the junction unmatched. This CDR3 contains 16 residues. This chain's CDR3 is CASGLGQGASNQPQHF. The CDR3 DNA reads TGTGCTAGTGGTTTGGGACAGGGGGCTAGCAATCAGCCCCAGCATTTT.

The rearrangement joins TRBV19 to TRBJ1-2; 8 bases align to TRBD1. The CDR3 has 14 amino acids. Per germline, CDR1 LNHDA and CDR2 SQIVND (reference sequence). Trimming cost V 3 bases and J 6 bases; bases outside gene matches: 6. CDR3 bases: TGTGCCAGTAGTATGGAGACAGGGGCGAATGGCTACACCTTC. Encoded protein: CASSMETGANGYTF.

A remark on this clone: This sample includes further DNA sequences coding for the same CDR3. The V gene is TRBV19, the J gene TRBJ2-5; 8 bases align to TRBD1. Per germline, CDR1 LNHDA and CDR2 SQIVND (reference sequence). Trimming cost V 5 bases and J 2 bases; bases outside gene matches: 4. CDR3 length equals 14 residues. DNA for the CDR3: TGTGCCAGTAGTCCACGGACAGGGCAAGAGACCCAGTACTTC. Its protein is CASSPRTGQETQYF.

V usage is TRBV6-5 and J usage is TRBJ2-7, with D unresolved. Per the germline V gene, CDR1 is MNHEY and CDR2 is SVGAGI. Between the trimmed V and J ends, which lost 0 bases and 5 bases, there was a span of 14 bases. The CDR3 runs 15 residues. CDR3 loop: CASSYSARPTDEQYF. DNA of the CDR3: TGTGCCAGCAGTTACTCCGCCCGCCCAACTGACGAGCAGTACTTC.

CDR3 DNA: TGTGCCAGCACCATGGGAGATAGCCAAATCTCTGGGGCCAACGTCCTGACTTTC. It yields the protein CASTMGDSQISGANVLTF. The chain couples TRBV6-4 to TRBJ2-6; D possibly corresponds to TRBD2 (5 bases). The CDR3 runs 18 residues. Trimming stripped 7 bases from V and 0 bases from J, with 19 bases between. Germline loops: CDR1 MRHNA, CDR2 SNTAGT.

This clone was detected a few times. The V call is TRBV29-1, the J call TRBJ2-5, with 7 bases identical to TRBD1. This CDR3 is built from 14 residues. Germline V gene lookup returns CDR1 SQVTM and CDR2 ANQGSEA. V gave up 0 bases and J gave up 5 bases; unmatched junction bases: 6. As DNA, the CDR3 is TGCAGCGTTGAAGATGTAAGGGGGCCTGAGACCCAGTACTTC. Its protein is CSVEDVRGPETQYF.

The chain employs TRBV28 and TRBJ2-7, with 8 bases lining up with TRBD1. Per the germline V gene, CDR1 is MDHEN and CDR2 is SYDVKM. The V and J ends lost 6 bases and 2 bases, in that order; junction bases with no gene match: 6. CDR3 length: 14 residues. The CDR3 reads CASRDRGPTYEQYF. CDR3 DNA sequence: TGTGCCAGCAGAGACAGGGGTCCTACCTACGAGCAGTACTTC.

The V call is TRBV29-1, the J call TRBJ2-2, with 7 bases matching TRBD1. Germline V CDR1 and CDR2: SQVTM, ANQGSEA. The CDR3 extends over 14 amino acids. The V and J ends lost 1 base and 7 bases, in that order; junction bases with no gene match: 6. CDR3 sequence reads: CSVEVYRGSGELFF. CDR3 DNA: TGCAGCGTTGAAGTGTACAGGGGCAGCGGGGAGCTGTTTTTT.

This clone appeared a single time. This rearrangement joins TRBV5-1 to TRBJ1-2, with 7 bases lining up with TRBD1. This CDR3 comprises 14 residues. Unmatched junction bases numbered 3, after V lost 2 bases and J lost 2 bases. Germline assignment: CDR1 SGHRS and CDR2 YFSETQ. The CDR3 coding sequence is TGCGCCAGCAGCTTCGGGACAGCCAACTATGGCTACACCTTC. Translating it yields CASSFGTANYGYTF.

The gene calls are TRBV25-1 and TRBJ2-2; 7 positions match TRBD1. Germline CDR1 and CDR2: MGHDK and SYGVNS. CDR3 length: 12 amino acids. The V and J ends lost 4 bases and 9 bases, in that order; junction bases with no gene match: 2. The CDR3 bases are TGTGCCAGCAGTGCGACAGGGTGGGAGCTGTTTTTT. Protein: CASSATGWELFF.

CDR3 protein: CASSPRTSLQYNNEQFF. The CDR3 DNA follows: TGTGCCAGCAGCCCAAGAACTAGTCTCCAATACAACAATGAGCAGTTCTTC. The chain has TRBV7-9 and TRBJ2-1, with a weak D call TRBD2 (5 bases). The CDR3 contains 17 residues. CDR1 and CDR2 from the germline V gene are SEHNR and FQNEAQ (reference sequence). The ends were cut back, 5 bases at V and 5 bases at J, with 22 bases in the middle.